This T cell receptor beta chain was observed in a study of shared clonotypes between healthy human individuals. Study conclusions and caveats: Despite large depth, rarefaction showed incomplete sorted-subset sequencing.

Libraries were prepared by immunoSEQ multiplex PCR; TCRdb keeps only in-frame clonotypes and omits some of them. The sample yields around 1,000,000 clones, approximately 75% seen once. This CDR3 region has 13 residues. V lost 5 bases and J lost 4, with 9 bases in between. Germline CDR1 is MNHEY and CDR2 is SMNVEV (reference sequence). Notes on this clone: Its antigen is currently unknown.

Sequences were obtained from memory CD4+ T cells from PBMCs. Stated subset: CD45RA-negative fraction. V gene TRBV27 combines with J gene TRBJ2-1; D gene unclear. This receptor was taken from a man between 18 and 35 years old in good health. Some clones in this sample may be carry-over from other donors' samples. This CDR3 is CASSQLLYNEQFF. In nucleotides, the CDR3 is TGTGCCAGCAGTCAACTACTATACAATGAGCAGTTCTTC.